The sequence of this T cell receptor (beta chain) was determined in a study of blood T cell repertoires in COVID-19. The table came from immunoSEQ multiplex PCR; TCRdb's copy has only in-frame clones and leaves some out. This table holds 75,000 to 95,000 clones, around four fifths found once. V was pared by 6 bases and J by 1 base, with 9 bases between. Germline V gene sequence: CDR1 SGHAT, CDR2 FQNNGV. This CDR3 region has 14 residues. This TCR came from a man aged 50 to 59 with acute or convalescent COVID-19. V gene TRBV11-2 combines with J gene TRBJ2-2, with D possibly being TRBD1 (5 bases). Sequenced material: peripheral blood. CDR3 sequence: CASSPRENTGELFF. The CDR3 DNA reads TGTGCCAGCAGTCCCAGGGAGAACACCGGGGAGCTGTTTTTT.